Sequencing of this T cell receptor (beta chain) was carried out in a study of monozygotic twins with inflammatory bowel disease (dated by TCRdb to about 2019). As for the study more broadly: The full study comprised around 28 monozygotic twin pairs: nine German pairs (four IBD-concordant, five IBD-discordant) and 19 IBD-discordant Danish pairs. Disease-associated traits were sought mainly through comparisons between IBD patients and their genetically identical healthy co-twins within discordant pairs. Each individual had, on average, about 151 000 unique TCRalpha sequences and 181 000 unique TCRbeta sequences available for analysis.

As regards this clonotype: Its antigen remains undetermined.

Study-wide conclusions, independent of this receptor: Repertoire similarity did not differ between concordant and discordant twins, possibly due to limited statistical power. Background noise and inter-individual variability may have been introduced into the repertoires by the differing immunosuppressive treatments among patients. Different T cell subtypes could not be distinguished in the analysis. IBD patients shared fewer clonotypes with other individuals than healthy twins did, most markedly in patients showing signs of disease activity. No single strong signal or clonotype linked to IBD turned up in the results, so the idea that one exists was not supported. TCRbeta repertoire diversity, by inverse Simpson index, was decreased in IBD patients compared with their healthy co-twins.

From each donor, an approximately 2.3 ml peripheral blood sample was drawn into PAXgene tubes and stored at -80 degrees C. Total RNA was isolated from whole blood with the PAXgene blood miRNA kit on an automated QIAcube, without T cell sorting. Peripheral blood from monozygotic twin pairs who were concordant or discordant for inflammatory bowel disease underwent deep TCRalpha and TCRbeta repertoire profiling using unique molecular barcoding. Smoking habits were recorded for all twin pairs, and individuals were classified as current, former or never smokers. The CDR3 has 16 amino acids, counting the end cysteine and phenylalanine. Only the protein is on record. From the germline V gene, CDR1 is SGHTA and CDR2 is FQGNSA. Library preparation was by 5' RACE. The input for every TCR library was around 3,600 ng of total RNA. cDNA was synthesized with SMARTScribe reverse transcriptase in eight separate reactions per sample. During cDNA synthesis, template switching was used to introduce unique molecular identifiers that contained a 6-nucleotide sample barcode. TCRalpha and TCRbeta cDNA was amplified by two nested PCRs of around 16 and 10 cycles, with bead purification after each PCR. Before amplification, the cDNA was treated with uracil DNA-glycosylase and purified using the QIAquick PCR purification kit. The second PCR was the step at which Illumina TruSeq-compatible adapters and sample-specific barcodes were added. TapeStation and Qubit were used to check library quality and concentration, and 4.5 to 5 ng of each library was pooled. Sequencing of the pooled libraries was done on an Illumina HiSeq2500 single-index Rapid Run using custom sequencing primers and 2 x 100 bp reads. Per the source publication's procedure: UMI-based consensus assembly with MiGEC version 1.2.6 was used to correct PCR and sequencing errors. MiXCR version 2.1.1 handled V(D)J alignment, clonotype assembly and CDR3 extraction. Gene usage, clonotype sharing and MAIT/NKT TCR abundance were normalised by analysing the top 1000, 10 000 and 20 000 clonotypes per sample. Diversity was computed as the inverse Simpson index with the vegan R package after downsampling to 27 000 UMIs. Paired Mann-Whitney U tests on discordant twin pairs were used, with Benjamini-Hochberg multiple-testing correction. Following TCRdb reprocessing, every CDR3 protein sequence forms one entry, and DNA is not provided. TCRdb assigned the V and J calls; the authors' analysis was not used. The table of this sample itemizes about 110,000 distinct CDR3 sequences. The top ten clonotypes cover approximately 13% of the sample.

This TCR derives from a human donor with ulcerative colitis or Crohn's disease, or a healthy co-twin of an affected twin (not recorded which). The receptor chain draws on TRBV7-2 and TRBJ2-3; checking the TCRdb D call of TRBD2 is not possible without DNA. The sample consisted of blood. CDR3 sequence: CASSPPPAGGGDTQYF.